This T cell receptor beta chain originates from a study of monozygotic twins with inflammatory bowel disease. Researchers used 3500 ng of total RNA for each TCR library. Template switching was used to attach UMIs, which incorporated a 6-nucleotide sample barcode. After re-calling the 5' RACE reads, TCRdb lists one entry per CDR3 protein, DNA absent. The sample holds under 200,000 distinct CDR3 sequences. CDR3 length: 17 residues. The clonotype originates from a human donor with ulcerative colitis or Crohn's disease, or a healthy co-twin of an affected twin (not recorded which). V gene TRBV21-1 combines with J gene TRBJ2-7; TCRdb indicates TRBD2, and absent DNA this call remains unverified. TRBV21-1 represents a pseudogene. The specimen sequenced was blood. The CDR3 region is CASSKGGLAGSDYEQYF.